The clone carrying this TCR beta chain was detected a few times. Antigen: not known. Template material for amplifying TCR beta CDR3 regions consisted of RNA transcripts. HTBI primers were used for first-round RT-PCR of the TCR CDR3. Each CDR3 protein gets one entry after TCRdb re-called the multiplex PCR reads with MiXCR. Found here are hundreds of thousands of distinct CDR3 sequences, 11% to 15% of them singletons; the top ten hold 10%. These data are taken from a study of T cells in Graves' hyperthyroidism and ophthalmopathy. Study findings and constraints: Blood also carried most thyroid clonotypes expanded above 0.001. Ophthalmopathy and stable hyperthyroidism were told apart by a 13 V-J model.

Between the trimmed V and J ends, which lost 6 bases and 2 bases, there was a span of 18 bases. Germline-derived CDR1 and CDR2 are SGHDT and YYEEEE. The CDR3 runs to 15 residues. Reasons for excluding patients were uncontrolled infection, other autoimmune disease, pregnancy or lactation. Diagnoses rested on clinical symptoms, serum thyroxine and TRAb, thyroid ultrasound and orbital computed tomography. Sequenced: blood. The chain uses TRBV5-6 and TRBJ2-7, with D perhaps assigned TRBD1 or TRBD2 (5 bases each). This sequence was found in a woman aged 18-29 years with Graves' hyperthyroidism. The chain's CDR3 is CASTEARGPPYEQYF. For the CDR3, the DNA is TGTGCCAGCACCGAGGCGAGGGGACCGCCCTACGAGCAGTACTTC. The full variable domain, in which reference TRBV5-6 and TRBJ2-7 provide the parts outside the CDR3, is DAGVTQSPTHLIKTRGQQVTLRCSPKSGHDTVSWYQQALGQGPQFIFQYYEEEERQRGNFPDRFSGHQFPNYSSELNVNALLLGDSALYLCASTEARGPPYEQYFGPGTRLTVT.